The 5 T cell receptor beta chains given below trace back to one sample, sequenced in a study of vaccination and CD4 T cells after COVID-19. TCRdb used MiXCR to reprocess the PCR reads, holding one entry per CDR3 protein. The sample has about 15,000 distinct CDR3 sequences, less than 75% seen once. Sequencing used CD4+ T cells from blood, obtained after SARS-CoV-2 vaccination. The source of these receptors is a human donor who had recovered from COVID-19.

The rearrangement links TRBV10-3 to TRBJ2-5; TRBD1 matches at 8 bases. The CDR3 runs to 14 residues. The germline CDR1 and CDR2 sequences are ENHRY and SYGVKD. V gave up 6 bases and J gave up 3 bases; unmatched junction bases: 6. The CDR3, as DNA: TGTGCCATCAGGGATGGGACAGGAGAAGAGACCCAGTACTTC. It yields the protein CAIRDGTGEETQYF.

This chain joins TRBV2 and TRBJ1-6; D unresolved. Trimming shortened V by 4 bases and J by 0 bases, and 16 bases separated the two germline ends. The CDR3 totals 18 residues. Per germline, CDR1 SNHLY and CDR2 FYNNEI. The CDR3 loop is CASSVWSHMSSYNSPLHF. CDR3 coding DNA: TGTGCCAGCAGTGTATGGTCTCATATGAGCTCCTATAATTCACCCCTCCACTTT. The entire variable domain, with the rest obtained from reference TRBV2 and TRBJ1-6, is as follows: EPEVTQTPSHQVTQMGQEVILRCVPISNHLYFYWYRQILGQKVEFLVSFYNNEISEKSEIFDDQFSVERPDGSNFTLKIRSTKLEDSAMYFCASSVWSHMSSYNSPLHFGNGTRLTVT.

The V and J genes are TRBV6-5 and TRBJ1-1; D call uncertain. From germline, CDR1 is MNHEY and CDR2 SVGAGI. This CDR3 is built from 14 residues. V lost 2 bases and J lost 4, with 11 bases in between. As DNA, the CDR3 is TGTGCCAGCAGTTACAAAGGGAGGCTCACTGAAGCTTTCTTT. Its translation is CASSYKGRLTEAFF.

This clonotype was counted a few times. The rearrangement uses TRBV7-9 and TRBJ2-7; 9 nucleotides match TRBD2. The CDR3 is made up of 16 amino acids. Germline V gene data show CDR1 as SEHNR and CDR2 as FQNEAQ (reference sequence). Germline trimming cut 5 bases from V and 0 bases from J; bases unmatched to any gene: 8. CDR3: CASSQSGRKSSYEQYF. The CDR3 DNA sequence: TGTGCCAGCAGCCAAAGCGGGAGGAAGAGCTCCTACGAGCAGTACTTC.

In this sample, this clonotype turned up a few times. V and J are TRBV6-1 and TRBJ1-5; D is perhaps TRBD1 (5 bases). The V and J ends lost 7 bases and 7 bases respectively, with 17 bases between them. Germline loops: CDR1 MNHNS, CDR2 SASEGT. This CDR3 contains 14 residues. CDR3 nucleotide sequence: TGTGCCAGCAACCACATGGGGGAGGAGCAGCCCCAGCATTTT. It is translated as CASNHMGEEQPQHF.